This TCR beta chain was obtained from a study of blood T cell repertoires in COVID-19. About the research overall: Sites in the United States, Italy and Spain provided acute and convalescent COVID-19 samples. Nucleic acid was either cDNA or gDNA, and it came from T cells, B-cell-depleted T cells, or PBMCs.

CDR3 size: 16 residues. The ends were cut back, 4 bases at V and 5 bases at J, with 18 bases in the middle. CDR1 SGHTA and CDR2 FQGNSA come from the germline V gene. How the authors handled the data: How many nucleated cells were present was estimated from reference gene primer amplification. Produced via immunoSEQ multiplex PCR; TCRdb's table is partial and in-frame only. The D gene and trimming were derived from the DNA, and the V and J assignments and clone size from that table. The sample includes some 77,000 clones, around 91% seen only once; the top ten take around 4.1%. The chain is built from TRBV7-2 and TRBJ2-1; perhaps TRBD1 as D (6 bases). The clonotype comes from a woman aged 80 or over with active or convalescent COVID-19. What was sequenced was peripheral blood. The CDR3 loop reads CASSSFTGTLNNEQFF. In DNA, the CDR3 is TGTGCCAGCAGCTCTTTTACCGGGACACTTAACAATGAGCAGTTCTTC.